This TCR beta chain was identified in a study of blood T cell repertoires in COVID-19. Overall study context: PBMCs, B-cell-depleted T cells, or T cells provided the cDNA or gDNA that made up the material.

Trimming took off 3 bases at V and 5 bases at J, with 10 bases between the two ends. CDR1 and CDR2 from the germline V gene are SGHVS and FQNEAQ. This CDR3 has 13 amino acids. The protocol was immunoSEQ multiplex PCR, while the TCRdb copy is restricted to in-frame clones and leaves out a portion. The sample contains 150,000 to 160,000 clones, 80% to 90% of which appear only once. Material: peripheral blood. The sequence was collected from a middle-aged woman with acute or convalescent COVID-19. This chain links TRBV7-8 with TRBJ2-5, with a tentative D call TRBD1 (6 bases). Here the CDR3 reads CASSFDRRETQYF. DNA for the CDR3: TGTGCCAGCAGCTTCGACAGGAGGGAGACCCAGTACTTC.